This TCR beta chain was recorded in a study of shared clonotypes between healthy human individuals. TCRdb's copy holds only in-frame clones and misses some; the assay was immunoSEQ multiplex PCR. Here the sample spans 2.3 million or so clones, about 92% being singletons. Findings and caveats of the study: A generally larger estimated richness was seen in naive subsets than in memory subsets.

To note about this clone: Its antigen remains unknown.

The CDR3 totals 14 residues. The V end lost 5 bases, the J end lost 6 bases, and 16 bases lay between the germline ends. Germline V gene data show CDR1 as MNHEY and CDR2 as SVGAGI. The chain recombines TRBV6-5 with TRBJ1-1; D is perhaps TRBD1 (6 bases). This receptor was identified in a man aged 18 to 35 in good health. Some clones in this sample may be carry-over from other donors' samples. Sequenced: naive CD4+ T cells from PBMCs. Noted subset: CD45RA+ positively selected. CDR3 protein: CASSPPYRVSEAFF. The CDR3 nucleotides read TGTGCCAGCAGTCCTCCATACAGGGTTTCTGAAGCTTTCTTT.